These 20 T cell receptor beta chains came from one sample sequenced in a study of CD8+ T cells in alopecia areata. Extracted RNA was reverse transcribed, and the resulting cDNA served as sequencing template. The data were produced by immunoSEQ multiplex PCR, yet TCRdb's version contains in-frame clones alone and is incomplete. Of 30,000 to 35,000 clones detected, approximately 60% appear once; the ten largest clones hold under 40%. The sample taken for sequencing was NKG2D-high CD8+ T cells sorted from blood. All receptors come from a human donor with alopecia areata.

V gene TRBV4-3 combines with J gene TRBJ2-5, with 13 nucleotides matching TRBD2. Germline lookup yields CDR1 LGHNA and CDR2 YSLEER. V was pared by 1 base and J by 3 bases, with 14 bases of the junction left unmatched. This CDR3 has 20 amino acids. CDR3 sequence reads: CASSQGTSGSFRGPKETQYF. In nucleotides, the CDR3 is TGCGCCAGCAGCCAAGGGACTAGCGGGAGTTTTAGGGGACCAAAAGAGACCCAGTACTTC.

The chain couples TRBV27 to TRBJ1-1; no firm D call. This CDR3 contains 13 residues. CDR1 MNHEY and CDR2 SMNVEV come from the germline V gene (reference sequence). With 8 bases removed from V and 6 bases from J, the gap between germline ends came to 16 bases. The chain's CDR3 is CASSTGVHSEAFF. As DNA, the CDR3 is TGTGCCAGCTCCACCGGGGTCCATTCTGAAGCTTTCTTT.

This clone appeared a few times. The V gene is TRBV13, the J gene TRBJ2-7; 11 bases agree with TRBD1. Per the germline V gene, CDR1 is PRHDT and CDR2 is FYEKMQ (reference sequence). The V and J ends lost 5 bases and 4 bases, in that order; junction bases with no gene match: 7. This CDR3 has 15 residues. The CDR3 DNA reads as TGTGCCAGCAGCGAGGGGACAGGGGGGAAGTACGAGCAGTACTTC. The encoded protein is CASSEGTGGKYEQYF.

This clone turned up a few times. This chain links TRBV28 with TRBJ1-2; D possibly corresponds to TRBD1 (6 bases). The CDR3 has 12 amino acids. Trimming removed 3 bases from V and 6 bases from J, with 8 bases in between. Germline V lookup: CDR1 MDHEN, CDR2 SYDVKM. CDR3 residues: CASSLDSHGYTF. CDR3 DNA: TGTGCCAGCAGTTTGGACAGCCATGGCTACACCTTC.

Only a few counts were recorded for this clone. V and J are TRBV29-1 and TRBJ2-7, with D uncertain. CDR1 and CDR2 from the germline V gene are SQVTM and ANQGSEA. The CDR3 is made up of 10 amino acids. Trimming took off 5 bases at V and 3 bases at J, with 5 bases between the two ends. The CDR3 region has the DNA TGCAGCGTTTGGGACTACGAGCAGTACTTC. It encodes CSVWDYEQYF.

This clone has only a few counts. This chain connects TRBV14 to TRBJ2-1, with unresolved D. Germline V gene sequence: CDR1 SGHDN, CDR2 FVKESK. V was shortened by 4 bases and J by 0 bases, with 7 bases between the two germline ends. The CDR3 loop spans 14 amino acids. CDR3 protein: CASSLTVSYNEQFF. For the CDR3, the DNA is TGTGCCAGCAGCCTAACCGTCTCCTACAATGAGCAGTTCTTC.

This clone was seen only a few times. The V and J genes are TRBV7-2 and TRBJ1-2, with D uncertain. The CDR3 sequence is 12 residues long. The V end lost 3 bases, the J end lost 6 bases, and 8 bases lay between the germline ends. Germline V gene data show CDR1 as SGHTA and CDR2 as FQGNSA. As DNA, the CDR3 is TGTGCCAGCAGCTTTAGGTCTGATGGCTACACCTTC. Translated: CASSFRSDGYTF. Looking up the rest from reference TRBV7-2 and TRBJ1-2 gives the full variable domain: GAGVSQSPSNKVTEKGKDVELRCDPISGHTALYWYRQSLGQGLEFLIYFQGNSAPDKSGLPSDRFSAERTGGSVSTLTIQRTQQEDSAVYLCASSFRSDGYTFGSGTRLTVV.

The chain joins TRBV4-1 to TRBJ2-6; no firm D call. Between the trimmed V and J ends, which lost 1 base and 2 bases, there was a span of 6 bases. CDR1 and CDR2 (germline): MGHRA, YSYEKL. The CDR3 loop spans 15 amino acids. The CDR3 reads CASSQAAAGANVLTF. CDR3 DNA sequence: TGCGCCAGCAGCCAAGCGGCAGCTGGGGCCAACGTCCTGACTTTC.

The V call is TRBV28, the J call TRBJ2-1; 8 nucleotides align to TRBD1. The germline V gene has CDR1 MDHEN and CDR2 SYDVKM. This CDR3 has 17 residues. With V trimmed by 8 bases and J by 7 bases, 19 bases remained unmatched. The CDR3 coding sequence is TGTGCCAGCCGTTACCGCGACAGGGACAGGTCTTGGAATGAGCAGTTCTTC. Translating it yields CASRYRDRDRSWNEQFF.

The chain couples TRBV7-9 to TRBJ1-1, with 10 bases that match TRBD1. In germline, CDR1 is SEHNR, CDR2 FQNEAQ (reference sequence). V lost 6 bases and J lost 2; bases outside the gene matches: 9. This CDR3 is built from 16 residues. CDR3 protein: CASSQRQGAQNTEAFF. The CDR3 DNA reads as TGTGCCAGCAGTCAGAGACAGGGGGCGCAAAACACTGAAGCTTTCTTT.

This chain links TRBV27 with TRBJ1-1; perhaps TRBD1 as D (6 bases). The CDR3 spans 13 residues. Germline CDR1 MNHEY, CDR2 SMNVEV (reference sequence). V was clipped by 5 bases and J by 3 bases, with 10 bases between them. DNA for the CDR3: TGTGCCAGCAGTCCCAGGGGTGACACTGAAGCTTTCTTT. Amino acid sequence: CASSPRGDTEAFF.

In its sample, this clone was seen a few times. The chain recombines TRBV15 with TRBJ2-3, with D possibly matching TRBD2 (6 bases). Trimming took off 5 bases at V and 2 bases at J, with 14 bases between the two ends. The CDR3 loop spans 15 amino acids. Germline CDR1 reads LNHNV; CDR2 reads YYDKDF (reference sequence). The CDR3 DNA is TGTGCCACCAGCGGATCTAGCGATCCCACAGATACGCAGTATTTT. Amino acid sequence: CATSGSSDPTDTQYF.

This chain connects TRBV14 to TRBJ2-1; possible D gene TRBD1, 6 bases. CDR3 length: 17 residues. Looked up from germline, CDR1 is SGHDN and CDR2 is FVKESK. V lost 0 bases to trimming and J lost 4 bases, with 16 bases between them. CDR3 nucleotides: TGTGCCAGCAGCCAAGACAGGGGCCCCATCTCTTACAATGAGCAGTTCTTC. The encoded protein is CASSQDRGPISYNEQFF.

V usage is TRBV29-1 and J usage is TRBJ2-1; TRBD2 aligns across 13 bases. Germline loops: CDR1 SQVTM, CDR2 ANQGSEA. CDR3 length: 14 residues. V trimming: 3 bases; J trimming: 7 bases; junction bases outside the gene matches: 3. CDR3 loop: CSVDTSGRGNEQFF. CDR3 nucleotides: TGCAGCGTTGATACTAGCGGGAGGGGTAATGAGCAGTTCTTC.

This clone has only a few counts. The chain has TRBV7-9 and TRBJ2-2; no definite D call. The germline gives CDR1 SEHNR, CDR2 FQNEAQ (reference sequence). The CDR3 extends over 13 amino acids. Trimming pared 1 base from V and 4 bases from J, leaving 4 bases between. CDR3 amino acids: CASSLGATGELFF. The CDR3, as DNA: TGTGCCAGCAGCTTAGGCGCCACCGGGGAGCTGTTTTTT.

V and J are TRBV19 and TRBJ2-7, with D possibly matching TRBD1 (6 bases). This CDR3 contains 14 residues. Germline loops: CDR1 LNHDA, CDR2 SQIVND (reference sequence). Trimming cost V 5 bases and J 3 bases, with 14 bases left between them. The CDR3 nucleotides read TGTGCCAGTAGTTGGGGGCCGGAGGTCTACGAGCAGTACTTC. Translated, it gives CASSWGPEVYEQYF.

The gene calls are TRBV4-3 and TRBJ2-3, with D tentatively TRBD2 (6 bases). The germline CDR1 and CDR2 sequences are LGHNA and YSLEER. This CDR3 comprises 15 residues. Trimming removed 4 bases from V and 2 bases from J, with 13 bases in between. CDR3 amino acids: CASSLDYPFTDTQYF. DNA for the CDR3: TGCGCCAGCAGCCTGGACTATCCGTTCACAGATACGCAGTATTTT.

This sequence joins TRBV28 and TRBJ2-5, with 8 positions matching TRBD2. Germline-derived CDR1 and CDR2 are MDHEN and SYDVKM. The CDR3 is 14 residues long. After removal of 10 bases from V and 4 bases from J, the junction contained 11 bases not matched to a gene. The CDR3 loop reads CATAAAGAIETQYF. The CDR3 nucleotides read TGTGCCACCGCCGCAGCGGGAGCTATAGAGACCCAGTACTTC.

The chain employs TRBV2 and TRBJ1-5; D perhaps matches TRBD1 (5 bases). CDR3 length equals 15 residues. The V gene lost 4 bases and the J gene lost 5 bases, with 15 bases spanning the gap. In germline, CDR1 is SNHLY, CDR2 FYNNEI. The CDR3 DNA reads TGTGCCAGCAGTGTCGGCAGGGTGAATGATCAGCCCCAGCATTTT. It translates to CASSVGRVNDQPQHF.

This chain joins TRBV4-3 and TRBJ2-7, with D unresolved. This CDR3 is built from 14 residues. Trimming left V 3 bases short and J 3 bases short, with 12 bases between. Germline-derived CDR1 and CDR2 are LGHNA and YSLEER. The CDR3 protein is CASSHGRVGYEQYF. The CDR3 bases are TGCGCCAGCAGCCACGGACGGGTGGGCTACGAGCAGTACTTC.